The source of this TCR beta chain is a study of OX40 agonist ivuxolimab in advanced cancers. Study-level information: Prior checkpoint blockade (anti-PD-1, anti-PD-L1 or anti-CTLA-4) was permitted; approximately 41% had it.

TCRdb's copy holds only in-frame clones and misses some; the assay was immunoSEQ multiplex PCR. Altogether over 65,000 clones are present, 85% being singletons, with the ten largest covering 2% to 2.5%. The V gene's germline CDR1 is SGHNT and CDR2 YYREEE (reference sequence). The CDR3 is 17 residues long. The V gene end was trimmed by 4 bases and the J gene end by 4 bases; junction bases not matched to a gene: 12. The study, taken as a whole, reports: The study found that CD8+ T cells averaged more expanded clones than CD4+.

A word on this clone: Its specificity is unknown.

This specimen was CD4+ or CD8+ T cells sorted from blood, taken in a trial of the OX40 agonist ivuxolimab. The rearrangement links TRBV5-4 to TRBJ1-4, with 8 nucleotides matching TRBD1. The sequence was obtained from an adult with an advanced solid tumor such as melanoma, head and neck, liver or kidney cancer. CDR3 sequence reads: CASSPRRGTGVNEKLFF. The CDR3 nucleotides are TGTGCCAGCAGCCCACGGCGGGGGACAGGTGTTAATGAAAAACTGTTTTTT.